This T cell receptor (beta chain) originates from a study of identical twins. TCRdb re-derived calls from the 5' RACE reads in MiXCR, one entry per CDR3 protein. The sample records 700,000 or so distinct CDR3 sequences, around 20% being singletons. Each donor (without exception) was a healthy Caucasian. Study findings and constraints: Interpretation of the results relied on cross-sectional statistical analysis and not on following the same donors. Reduced insertions were recorded for abundant cord blood beta clonotypes, with no such pattern in memory repertoires.

In the case of this clonotype: Its antigen is unknown.

This CDR3 contains 15 residues. CDR1 is DFQATT and CDR2 is SNEGSKA in the germline V gene (reference sequence). V gave up 6 bases and J gave up 4 bases; unmatched junction bases: 8. These data also featured in a second study, about T cells expressing NK-cell markers. That investigation notes: Sorting in several experiments was restricted by an anti-gamma-delta TCR antibody to alpha-beta TCR T cells.

The clonotype comes from a woman between 18 and 30 years old in good health. This sequence joins TRBV20-1 and TRBJ2-1; 11 bases are a match to TRBD2. Source material: PBMCs. The CDR3 bases are TGCAGTGCGAGTGCCGGGACTAGCGGTTACAATGAGCAGTTCTTC. This encodes CSASAGTSGYNEQFF.